This passage covers 25 T cell receptor beta chains from one sample sequenced in a study of T cell repertoires in cytomegalovirus infection. TCRdb fed the reads into MiXCR, producing one record per CDR3 protein. Of 310,000 or so distinct CDR3 sequences in the sample, 15% to 20% were seen once. Sequenced sample: PBMCs. The receptors originated from a human donor in good health (CMV status not recorded). Some clones in this sample may be carry-over from other donors' samples.

The chain links TRBV12-3 or TRBV12-4 to TRBJ2-7, with 7 bases identical to TRBD1. With 6 bases clipped from V and 4 bases from J, the junction kept 9 bases outside the gene matches. The length of the CDR3 is 14 residues. In DNA form, the CDR3 reads TGTGCCAGCAGGTGGGGGACAGAAGGATACGAGCAGTACTTC. Amino acid sequence: CASRWGTEGYEQYF.

This clonotype occurred many times. The rearrangement joins TRBV7-6 to TRBJ2-1; D not certain. The germline CDR1 and CDR2 sequences are SGHVS and FNYEAQ. V gave up 5 bases and J gave up 6 bases, with 23 bases separating them. The CDR3 spans 17 residues. CDR3 sequence reads: CASSPGPLRALRNEQFF. The CDR3 DNA follows: TGTGCCAGCAGCCCCGGGCCCCTAAGGGCACTACGCAATGAGCAGTTCTTC.

This clonotype was seen repeatedly, ten times or more. The chain is built from TRBV7-2 and TRBJ1-2; D is possibly TRBD1 (5 bases). The germline V gene has CDR1 SGHTA and CDR2 FQGNSA. The CDR3 contains 15 residues. V lost 2 bases and J lost 4, with 14 bases in between. This chain's CDR3 is CASSLPGRRGYGYTF. Here the CDR3 DNA reads TGTGCCAGCAGCTTACCCGGGAGGAGGGGCTATGGCTACACCTTC.

This clonotype appeared a few times. The rearrangement links TRBV7-3 to TRBJ1-1; TRBD1 matches at 9 bases. Germline values: CDR1 SGHTA, CDR2 FQGTGA. Trimming took 0 bases from V and 4 from J; bases not matched to a gene: 6. The CDR3 has 16 amino acids. CDR3: CASSLTGTGLPTEAFF. The CDR3 region has the DNA TGTGCCAGCAGCTTAACCGGGACAGGGCTTCCCACTGAAGCTTTCTTT.

This clonotype was found many times. The DNA of the CDR3 is TGTGCCAGCAGCGCGGACACAGGGGAGGCTTTCTTT. It specifies CASSADTGEAFF. The rearrangement links TRBV12-3 or TRBV12-4 to TRBJ1-1, with TRBD1 identical over 7 bases. The CDR3 is made up of 12 amino acids. The trim removed 6 bases at V and 11 bases at J, leaving 9 bases unmatched.

Worth noting for this clonotype: The junction shows a germline mismatch at one end, possibly a read error. The rearrangement links TRBV6-6 to TRBJ1-4; weak D call: TRBD1 (6 bases). The CDR3 covers 21 residues. In germline, CDR1 is MNHNY, CDR2 SVGAGI (reference sequence). As DNA, the CDR3 is TGTGCCAGCAGCTACTCTCCTCCGACAGGATACAAAAAGTCAACTAATGAAAAACTGTTTTTT. Its protein is CASSYSPPTGYKKSTNEKLFF.

This rearrangement joins TRBV27 to TRBJ2-7; D is ambiguous. CDR1 and CDR2 from the germline V gene are MNHEY and SMNVEV (reference sequence). The germline V and J ends were trimmed by 4 bases and 0 bases, with 16 bases remaining between them. There are 16 residues in the CDR3. CDR3 in amino acids: CASSSTLPTDSYEQYF. The CDR3 DNA reads as TGTGCCAGCAGTTCAACACTCCCGACTGACTCCTACGAGCAGTACTTC.

This clonotype was counted at least ten times. The rearrangement links TRBV19 to TRBJ1-5; D possibly corresponds to TRBD1 (5 bases). This CDR3 has 16 amino acids. Germline V gene data show CDR1 as LNHDA and CDR2 as SQIVND (reference sequence). V lost 8 bases to trimming and J lost 0 bases, with 17 bases between them. CDR3 DNA: TGTGCCAGTTCGGGACTCTTCACCAGTAGCAATCAGCCCCAGCATTTT. Its translation is CASSGLFTSSNQPQHF.

This clonotype was observed a few times. The chain employs TRBV4-3 and TRBJ2-1, with 11 bases matching TRBD2. The CDR3 consists of 18 residues. With V trimmed by 0 bases and J by 6 bases, 10 bases remained unmatched. Germline CDR1 is LGHNA and CDR2 is YSLEER. CDR3 region: CASSQDPLMLAGGNEQFF. The CDR3 nucleotides read TGCGCCAGCAGCCAAGACCCCCTTATGCTAGCGGGGGGCAATGAGCAGTTCTTC.

This clonotype was seen more than once but under ten times. The chain links TRBV7-2 to TRBJ2-2, with D perhaps matching TRBD1 or TRBD2 (5 bases each). The CDR3 is 16 amino acids. CDR1 is SGHTA and CDR2 is FQGNSA in the germline V gene. V was cut by 5 bases and J by 4 bases, with 17 bases left in between. In DNA, the CDR3 is TGTGCCAGCAGCCGCGAGGGGTCTTTGAGCACCGGGGAGCTGTTTTTT. This gives the protein CASSREGSLSTGELFF.

This chain joins TRBV7-9 and TRBJ1-1, with no clear D. Deletions cut 5 bases from V and 5 bases from J, with 15 bases between. This CDR3 is 14 amino acids long. Germline-derived CDR1 and CDR2 are SEHNR and FQNEAQ (reference sequence). The CDR3 spells CASSRNSMGTEAFF. The CDR3 region has the DNA TGTGCCAGCAGCCGGAACTCGATGGGAACTGAAGCTTTCTTT.

This clonotype was detected only a few times. The chain is built from TRBV7-2 and TRBJ2-4, with TRBD2 as a possible D gene (6 bases). Trimming took off 1 base at V and 5 bases at J, with 12 bases between the two ends. The CDR3 runs 15 residues. Germline V gives CDR1 SGHTA, CDR2 FQGNSA. The CDR3: CASSLVAAPQNIQYF. DNA for the CDR3: TGTGCCAGCAGCTTAGTAGCGGCCCCACAAAACATTCAGTACTTC.

The chain employs TRBV4-3 and TRBJ1-1; 8 nucleotides match TRBD1. There are 16 residues in the CDR3. The J segment lost 1 base and the V segment lost 2 bases, leaving 6 bases of the junction unmatched. Germline loops: CDR1 LGHNA, CDR2 YSLEER. The CDR3 loop reads CASSQIPGTGNTEAFF. The CDR3 DNA reads as TGCGCCAGCAGCCAAATCCCCGGGACAGGGAACACTGAAGCTTTCTTT.

The sample holds many counts of this clonotype. V gene TRBV7-6 combines with J gene TRBJ2-7; perhaps TRBD1 as D (6 bases). Germline CDR1 is SGHVS and CDR2 is FNYEAQ. This CDR3 has 17 residues. Trimming removed 2 bases from V and 2 bases from J, with 19 bases in between. The CDR3 loop reads CASSLYGSEDRPYEQYF. The CDR3 nucleotides read TGTGCCAGCAGCTTATATGGGTCAGAGGACAGACCCTACGAGCAGTACTTC. The full variable domain, its missing parts supplied by reference TRBV7-6 and TRBJ2-7, is GAGVSQSPRYKVTKRGQDVALRCDPISGHVSLYWYRQALGQGPEFLTYFNYEAQQDKSGLPNDRFSAERPEGSISTLTIQRTEQRDSAMYRCASSLYGSEDRPYEQYFGPGTRLTVT.

This clonotype was counted ten times or more. V and J are TRBV7-9 and TRBJ1-1; the D gene is possibly TRBD1 (6 bases). The germline V gene has CDR1 SEHNR and CDR2 FQNEAQ (reference sequence). The CDR3 spans 16 residues. Between the trimmed V and J ends, which lost 5 bases and 4 bases, there was a span of 20 bases. The CDR3 here is CASSLDGGHGSTEAFF. The CDR3 coding sequence is TGTGCCAGCAGCCTAGATGGGGGGCATGGAAGCACTGAAGCTTTCTTT.

The genes are TRBV6-2 or TRBV6-3 and TRBJ1-5, with TRBD1 matching 9 bases. The V segment lost 2 bases and the J segment 6 bases; nucleotides outside the gene matches: 2. The CDR3 loop spans 14 amino acids. CDR1 is MNHEY, CDR2 SVGEGT, per germline. CDR3 amino acids: CASSYGTGIQPQHF. The CDR3 bases are TGTGCCAGCAGTTACGGGACAGGGATTCAGCCCCAGCATTTT.

The chain carries TRBV6-2 or TRBV6-3 and TRBJ1-5, with D uncertain. The CDR3 runs to 15 residues. Germline lookup yields CDR1 MNHEY and CDR2 SVGEGT. V was pared by 4 bases and J by 3 bases, with 13 bases between. CDR3 sequence reads: CASSSRAPLNQPQHF. The CDR3 bases are TGTGCCAGCAGTTCACGGGCCCCCCTCAATCAGCCCCAGCATTTT.

In its sample, this clonotype was seen many times. This rearrangement joins TRBV19 to TRBJ2-7; the match to TRBD2 covers 12 bases. CDR1 is LNHDA and CDR2 is SQIVND in the germline V gene (reference sequence). Unmatched junction bases numbered 8, after V lost 5 bases and J lost 6 bases. CDR3 length equals 15 residues. The CDR3, as DNA: TGTGCCAGTAGTTCGGGACCGGGACTAGCGGGCGAGCAGTACTTC. Translated, it gives CASSSGPGLAGEQYF.

The chain is built from TRBV6-1 and TRBJ2-3; no clear D gene. CDR1 is MNHNS and CDR2 is SASEGT in the germline V gene. The CDR3 is made up of 15 amino acids. V lost 0 bases to trimming and J lost 3 bases, with 10 bases between them. CDR3 sequence: CASSEARYGTDTQYF. CDR3 in DNA: TGTGCCAGCAGTGAAGCGCGATACGGTACAGATACGCAGTATTTT.

There are a few counts of this clonotype. This chain uses TRBV5-1 with TRBJ2-2, with 8 bases that match TRBD1. The CDR3 runs 15 residues. The junction had 5 bases not matched to a gene; V was cut back by 4 bases and J by 3 bases. CDR1 SGHRS and CDR2 YFSETQ come from the germline V gene. This chain's CDR3 is CASSPQGADTGELFF. CDR3 nucleotide sequence: TGCGCCAGCAGCCCCCAGGGGGCCGACACCGGGGAGCTGTTTTTT.

The chain carries TRBV4-3 and TRBJ2-7; D unclear. The V gene's germline CDR1 is LGHNA and CDR2 YSLEER. Trimming removed 0 bases from V and 6 bases from J, with 9 bases in between. CDR3 length: 13 amino acids. The CDR3, as DNA: TGCGCCAGCAGCCAAGAAAGTTGGGGCGAGCAGTACTTC. This gives the protein CASSQESWGEQYF.

In its sample, this clonotype was seen a few times. J is TRBJ1-4 and V is TRBV7-2; TRBD1 agrees at 9 bases. The germline CDR1 and CDR2 sequences are SGHTA and FQGNSA. CDR3 size: 15 residues. V dropped 5 bases and J dropped 7; count of bases not matched to a gene: 8. CDR3 in amino acids: CASSITGGASEKLFF. The CDR3 DNA reads TGTGCCAGCAGCATCACAGGGGGCGCGAGTGAAAAACTGTTTTTT. Variable domain in full (rest from reference TRBV7-2 and TRBJ1-4): GAGVSQSPSNKVTEKGKDVELRCDPISGHTALYWYRQSLGQGLEFLIYFQGNSAPDKSGLPSDRFSAERTGGSVSTLTIQRTQQEDSAVYLCASSITGGASEKLFFGSGTQLSVL.

This chain links TRBV20-1 with TRBJ1-5, with 9 positions matching TRBD1. J lost 0 bases, V lost 4 bases, and 10 bases had no gene match. The length of the CDR3 is 17 residues. CDR1 and CDR2 (germline): DFQATT, SNEGSKA (reference sequence). CDR3 DNA sequence: TGCAGTGCTACCACCGGACAGGGGAAGGGTAGCAATCAGCCCCAGCATTTT. The encoded protein is CSATTGQGKGSNQPQHF.

The chain links TRBV20-1 to TRBJ2-7; TRBD1 agrees at 7 bases. The CDR3 runs to 13 residues. CDR1 is DFQATT and CDR2 is SNEGSKA in the germline V gene (reference sequence). V was pared by 3 bases and J by 0 bases, with 2 bases of the junction left unmatched. CDR3 sequence: CSARGQYSYEQYF. The CDR3, as DNA: TGCAGTGCTAGGGGACAGTACTCCTACGAGCAGTACTTC.

This clonotype was seen a handful of times. V usage is TRBV18 and J usage is TRBJ2-5; TRBD1 might be the D (6 bases). The CDR3 length is 14 residues. Germline CDR1 reads KGHSH; CDR2 reads LQKENI. Between the trimmed V and J ends, which lost 3 bases and 5 bases, there was a span of 13 bases. Here the CDR3 reads CASSPPGQPETQYF. The CDR3 DNA reads as TGTGCCAGCTCACCCCCCGGACAGCCGGAGACCCAGTACTTC.